These 19 T cell receptor beta chains came from one sample sequenced in a study of blood T cells in healthy people across ages. A J-beta primer mix and a sample-barcoded 5' primer were used in a second PCR of about 7 to 12 cycles. One entry per CDR3 protein, called by TCRdb with MiXCR from the 5' RACE reads. The sample consists of about 830,000 distinct CDR3 sequences, 58% of them appearing once. The sequencing input was blood. These receptors came from a man aged 30 to 45 in good health.

This clonotype occurred once. The chain recombines TRBV12-3 or TRBV12-4 with TRBJ1-2; a weak D match, TRBD1 (5 bases). The CDR3 loop spans 13 amino acids. Trimming took 8 bases from V and 2 from J, leaving 12 bases between them. The DNA of the CDR3 is TGTGCCAGCGGCCCTGGGGCGAACTATGGCTACACCTTC. Its protein is CASGPGANYGYTF.

The table lists this clonotype with many counts. The V call is TRBV7-9, the J call TRBJ2-7; TRBD1 matches 8 bases. Trimming took 9 bases from V and 5 from J; bases not matched to a gene: 9. The CDR3 length is 13 residues. Germline V gene lookup returns CDR1 SEHNR and CDR2 FQNEAQ (reference sequence). The CDR3: CASKRTGIDEQYF. CDR3 DNA: TGTGCCAGTAAGCGGACAGGGATCGACGAGCAGTACTTC.

The chain combines TRBV3-1 with TRBJ2-3; 8 bases are shared with TRBD2. The CDR3 spans 20 residues. With V trimmed by 1 base and J by 4 bases, 19 bases remained unmatched. The germline V gene has CDR1 LGHDT and CDR2 YNNKEL (reference sequence). CDR3 in amino acids: CASSQVGGVPQDRSADTQYF. CDR3 sequence (DNA): TGTGCCAGCAGCCAAGTCGGGGGGGTCCCTCAAGACAGGTCGGCAGATACGCAGTATTTT.

The V and J genes are TRBV25-1 and TRBJ2-5; TRBD1 matches at 7 bases. There are 16 residues in the CDR3. CDR1 is MGHDK, CDR2 SYGVNS, per germline. V lost 5 bases to trimming and J lost 2 bases; unmatched junction nucleotides: 11. The CDR3 DNA reads as TGTGCCAGCAGTCTCCGGGACAGCAAAACTCAAGAGACCCAGTACTTC. Translation: CASSLRDSKTQETQYF.

The V call is TRBV20-1, the J call TRBJ2-1; 8 nucleotides align to TRBD2. J lost 8 bases, V lost 5 bases, and 23 bases had no gene match. The germline V gene encodes CDR1 DFQATT and CDR2 SNEGSKA (reference sequence). The length of the CDR3 is 18 residues. As DNA, the CDR3 is TGCAGTGCTGAGTCGTACGCCCGAAAGCGGGAGAGGTCTGATGAGCAGTTCTTC. Translation gives CSAESYARKRERSDEQFF.

The chain uses TRBV18 and TRBJ2-1; D might be TRBD2 (5 bases). Trimming shortened V by 6 bases and J by 4 bases, and 13 bases separated the two germline ends. CDR1 KGHSH and CDR2 LQKENI come from the germline V gene. The CDR3 is made up of 14 amino acids. CDR3 loop: CASSKRGKYNEQFF. The CDR3 DNA reads TGTGCCAGCTCCAAACGGGGTAAATACAATGAGCAGTTCTTC.

V is TRBV5-1 and J is TRBJ1-2, with 9 bases that match TRBD1. Germline V gene sequence: CDR1 SGHRS, CDR2 YFSETQ. V shed 0 bases and J 7 bases; nucleotides not matched to a gene: 7. The CDR3 sequence is 15 residues long. CDR3 sequence (DNA): TGCGCCAGCAGCTTGGGGCCGGGACAGGGACGTGGCTACACCTTC. Encoded protein: CASSLGPGQGRGYTF.

The V and J genes are TRBV11-1 and TRBJ2-1; the match to TRBD1 covers 9 bases. V shed 4 bases and J 7 bases; nucleotides not matched to a gene: 11. CDR1 SGHAT and CDR2 FQDESV come from the germline V gene (reference sequence). This CDR3 contains 16 residues. This chain's CDR3 is CASSSPQGAGVNEQFF. The CDR3, as DNA: TGTGCCAGCAGCTCTCCACAGGGGGCGGGTGTGAATGAGCAGTTCTTC.

A remark on this clonotype: A junction boundary mismatches the germline segment, possibly from a read error. V and J are TRBV7-2 and TRBJ1-2; D gene unclear. Germline CDR1 SGHTA, CDR2 FQGNSA. The CDR3 is 14 residues long. CDR3: CASSVAHGVDGYTF. The CDR3 coding sequence is TGTGCCAGCAGCGTAGCGCATGGGGTGGATGGCTACACCTTC. Combining the CDR3 with reference TRBV7-2 and TRBJ1-2 gives the whole variable domain GAGVSQSPSNKVTEKGKDVELRCDPISGHTALYWYRQSLGQGLEFLIYFQGNSAPDKSGLPSDRFSAERTGGSVSTLTIQRTQQEDSAVYLCASSVAHGVDGYTFGSGTRLTVV.

About this clonotype itself: Germline is not matched at one junction end, which may reflect a read error. The chain joins TRBV4-3 to TRBJ2-3, with D possibly being TRBD2 (6 bases). Germline-derived CDR1 and CDR2 are LGHNA and YSLEER. This CDR3 has 16 amino acids. The CDR3 DNA is TGCGCCGGCAGCCAAGATATCGGGGGATCGACAGATACGCAGTATTTT. Protein product: CAGSQDIGGSTDTQYF.

This sequence joins TRBV30 and TRBJ2-5; weak D call: TRBD2 (5 bases). The DNA end is more similar to TRBJ2-7, so the J call may be wrong. The germline gives CDR1 GTSNPN, CDR2 SVGIG (reference sequence). The CDR3 contains 13 residues. In DNA form, the CDR3 reads TGTGCCTGGACTCGAGGACTGATCTACGAGCAGTACTTC. Its protein product is CAWTRGLIYEQYF.

This clonotype appeared many times. The chain joins TRBV9 to TRBJ1-1; no clear D gene. CDR1 is SGDLS and CDR2 is YYNGEE in the germline V gene. Trimming stripped 0 bases from V and 6 bases from J, with 15 bases between. The CDR3 sequence is 15 residues long. In DNA, the CDR3 is TGTGCCAGCAGCGTAGCTGAGGACGTGGGAGCTGAAGCTTTCTTT. Amino acids: CASSVAEDVGAEAFF.

This clonotype occurred a few times. A much larger clone is a single base away; this may be a read error. The chain combines TRBV27 with TRBJ2-1; D gene unclear. The assigned J gene may be wrong: the sequence end matches TRBJ2-7 better. Germline CDR1 and CDR2: MNHEY and SMNVEV (reference sequence). The CDR3 consists of 11 residues. CDR3: CASGYYNEQYF. The DNA for the CDR3 is TGTGCCAGCGGGTACTACAATGAGCAGTACTTC.

The V gene is TRBV4-1, the J gene TRBJ2-7; TRBD1 agrees at 7 bases. With 4 bases clipped from V and 5 bases from J, the junction kept 8 bases outside the gene matches. Germline V gene data show CDR1 as MGHRA and CDR2 as YSYEKL. This CDR3 is built from 14 residues. The CDR3 nucleotides read TGCGCCAGCAGCCCGGTGACAGGGTTCGACGAGCAGTACTTC. Encoded protein: CASSPVTGFDEQYF.

In this sample, this clonotype turned up a few times. The rearrangement uses TRBV20-1 and TRBJ2-3, with D uncertain. V lost 6 bases and J lost 1, with 17 bases in between. Germline CDR1 DFQATT, CDR2 SNEGSKA (reference sequence). The CDR3 is 15 residues long. As DNA, the CDR3 is TGCAGTGCGGTTTCTAAGAGGCCCGGCACAGATACGCAGTATTTT. This encodes CSAVSKRPGTDTQYF.

The chain joins TRBV6-6 to TRBJ1-1; D not resolved. CDR3 size: 14 residues. Per germline, CDR1 MNHNY and CDR2 SVGAGI (reference sequence). Between the trimmed V and J ends, which lost 2 bases and 1 base, there was a span of 8 bases. The CDR3 nucleotides read TGTGCCAGCAGTTACGCATCAGGGAACACTGAAGCTTTCTTT. Translation: CASSYASGNTEAFF.

This clonotype was seen a handful of times. The chain is built from TRBV5-1 and TRBJ2-1; TRBD2 matches 10 bases. Trimming removed 1 base from V and 7 bases from J; junction bases left unmatched: 8. The germline gives CDR1 SGHRS, CDR2 YFSETQ. This CDR3 has 16 residues. For the CDR3, the DNA is TGCGCCAGCAGCTTGACCCTAGCGGGGGTATGGAATGAGCAGTTCTTC. The encoded protein is CASSLTLAGVWNEQFF.

This chain connects TRBV6-6 to TRBJ1-1; the D gene is possibly TRBD1 (6 bases). The CDR3 loop spans 12 amino acids. Germline assignment: CDR1 MNHNY and CDR2 SVGAGI (reference sequence). Trimming stripped 6 bases from V and 8 bases from J, with 13 bases between. The CDR3 is CASRSEQGEAFF. As DNA, the CDR3 is TGTGCCAGCAGAAGCGAACAGGGAGAAGCTTTCTTT.

J is TRBJ2-5 and V is TRBV29-1, with 7 bases matching TRBD2. With the DNA end fitting TRBJ2-7 better, the J assignment may be wrong. The CDR3 consists of 13 residues. Germline V gene lookup returns CDR1 SQVTM and CDR2 ANQGSEA. CDR3 in amino acids: CSVAAGDYYEQYF. DNA for the CDR3: TGCAGCGTTGCGGCGGGAGATTACTACGAGCAGTACTTC.